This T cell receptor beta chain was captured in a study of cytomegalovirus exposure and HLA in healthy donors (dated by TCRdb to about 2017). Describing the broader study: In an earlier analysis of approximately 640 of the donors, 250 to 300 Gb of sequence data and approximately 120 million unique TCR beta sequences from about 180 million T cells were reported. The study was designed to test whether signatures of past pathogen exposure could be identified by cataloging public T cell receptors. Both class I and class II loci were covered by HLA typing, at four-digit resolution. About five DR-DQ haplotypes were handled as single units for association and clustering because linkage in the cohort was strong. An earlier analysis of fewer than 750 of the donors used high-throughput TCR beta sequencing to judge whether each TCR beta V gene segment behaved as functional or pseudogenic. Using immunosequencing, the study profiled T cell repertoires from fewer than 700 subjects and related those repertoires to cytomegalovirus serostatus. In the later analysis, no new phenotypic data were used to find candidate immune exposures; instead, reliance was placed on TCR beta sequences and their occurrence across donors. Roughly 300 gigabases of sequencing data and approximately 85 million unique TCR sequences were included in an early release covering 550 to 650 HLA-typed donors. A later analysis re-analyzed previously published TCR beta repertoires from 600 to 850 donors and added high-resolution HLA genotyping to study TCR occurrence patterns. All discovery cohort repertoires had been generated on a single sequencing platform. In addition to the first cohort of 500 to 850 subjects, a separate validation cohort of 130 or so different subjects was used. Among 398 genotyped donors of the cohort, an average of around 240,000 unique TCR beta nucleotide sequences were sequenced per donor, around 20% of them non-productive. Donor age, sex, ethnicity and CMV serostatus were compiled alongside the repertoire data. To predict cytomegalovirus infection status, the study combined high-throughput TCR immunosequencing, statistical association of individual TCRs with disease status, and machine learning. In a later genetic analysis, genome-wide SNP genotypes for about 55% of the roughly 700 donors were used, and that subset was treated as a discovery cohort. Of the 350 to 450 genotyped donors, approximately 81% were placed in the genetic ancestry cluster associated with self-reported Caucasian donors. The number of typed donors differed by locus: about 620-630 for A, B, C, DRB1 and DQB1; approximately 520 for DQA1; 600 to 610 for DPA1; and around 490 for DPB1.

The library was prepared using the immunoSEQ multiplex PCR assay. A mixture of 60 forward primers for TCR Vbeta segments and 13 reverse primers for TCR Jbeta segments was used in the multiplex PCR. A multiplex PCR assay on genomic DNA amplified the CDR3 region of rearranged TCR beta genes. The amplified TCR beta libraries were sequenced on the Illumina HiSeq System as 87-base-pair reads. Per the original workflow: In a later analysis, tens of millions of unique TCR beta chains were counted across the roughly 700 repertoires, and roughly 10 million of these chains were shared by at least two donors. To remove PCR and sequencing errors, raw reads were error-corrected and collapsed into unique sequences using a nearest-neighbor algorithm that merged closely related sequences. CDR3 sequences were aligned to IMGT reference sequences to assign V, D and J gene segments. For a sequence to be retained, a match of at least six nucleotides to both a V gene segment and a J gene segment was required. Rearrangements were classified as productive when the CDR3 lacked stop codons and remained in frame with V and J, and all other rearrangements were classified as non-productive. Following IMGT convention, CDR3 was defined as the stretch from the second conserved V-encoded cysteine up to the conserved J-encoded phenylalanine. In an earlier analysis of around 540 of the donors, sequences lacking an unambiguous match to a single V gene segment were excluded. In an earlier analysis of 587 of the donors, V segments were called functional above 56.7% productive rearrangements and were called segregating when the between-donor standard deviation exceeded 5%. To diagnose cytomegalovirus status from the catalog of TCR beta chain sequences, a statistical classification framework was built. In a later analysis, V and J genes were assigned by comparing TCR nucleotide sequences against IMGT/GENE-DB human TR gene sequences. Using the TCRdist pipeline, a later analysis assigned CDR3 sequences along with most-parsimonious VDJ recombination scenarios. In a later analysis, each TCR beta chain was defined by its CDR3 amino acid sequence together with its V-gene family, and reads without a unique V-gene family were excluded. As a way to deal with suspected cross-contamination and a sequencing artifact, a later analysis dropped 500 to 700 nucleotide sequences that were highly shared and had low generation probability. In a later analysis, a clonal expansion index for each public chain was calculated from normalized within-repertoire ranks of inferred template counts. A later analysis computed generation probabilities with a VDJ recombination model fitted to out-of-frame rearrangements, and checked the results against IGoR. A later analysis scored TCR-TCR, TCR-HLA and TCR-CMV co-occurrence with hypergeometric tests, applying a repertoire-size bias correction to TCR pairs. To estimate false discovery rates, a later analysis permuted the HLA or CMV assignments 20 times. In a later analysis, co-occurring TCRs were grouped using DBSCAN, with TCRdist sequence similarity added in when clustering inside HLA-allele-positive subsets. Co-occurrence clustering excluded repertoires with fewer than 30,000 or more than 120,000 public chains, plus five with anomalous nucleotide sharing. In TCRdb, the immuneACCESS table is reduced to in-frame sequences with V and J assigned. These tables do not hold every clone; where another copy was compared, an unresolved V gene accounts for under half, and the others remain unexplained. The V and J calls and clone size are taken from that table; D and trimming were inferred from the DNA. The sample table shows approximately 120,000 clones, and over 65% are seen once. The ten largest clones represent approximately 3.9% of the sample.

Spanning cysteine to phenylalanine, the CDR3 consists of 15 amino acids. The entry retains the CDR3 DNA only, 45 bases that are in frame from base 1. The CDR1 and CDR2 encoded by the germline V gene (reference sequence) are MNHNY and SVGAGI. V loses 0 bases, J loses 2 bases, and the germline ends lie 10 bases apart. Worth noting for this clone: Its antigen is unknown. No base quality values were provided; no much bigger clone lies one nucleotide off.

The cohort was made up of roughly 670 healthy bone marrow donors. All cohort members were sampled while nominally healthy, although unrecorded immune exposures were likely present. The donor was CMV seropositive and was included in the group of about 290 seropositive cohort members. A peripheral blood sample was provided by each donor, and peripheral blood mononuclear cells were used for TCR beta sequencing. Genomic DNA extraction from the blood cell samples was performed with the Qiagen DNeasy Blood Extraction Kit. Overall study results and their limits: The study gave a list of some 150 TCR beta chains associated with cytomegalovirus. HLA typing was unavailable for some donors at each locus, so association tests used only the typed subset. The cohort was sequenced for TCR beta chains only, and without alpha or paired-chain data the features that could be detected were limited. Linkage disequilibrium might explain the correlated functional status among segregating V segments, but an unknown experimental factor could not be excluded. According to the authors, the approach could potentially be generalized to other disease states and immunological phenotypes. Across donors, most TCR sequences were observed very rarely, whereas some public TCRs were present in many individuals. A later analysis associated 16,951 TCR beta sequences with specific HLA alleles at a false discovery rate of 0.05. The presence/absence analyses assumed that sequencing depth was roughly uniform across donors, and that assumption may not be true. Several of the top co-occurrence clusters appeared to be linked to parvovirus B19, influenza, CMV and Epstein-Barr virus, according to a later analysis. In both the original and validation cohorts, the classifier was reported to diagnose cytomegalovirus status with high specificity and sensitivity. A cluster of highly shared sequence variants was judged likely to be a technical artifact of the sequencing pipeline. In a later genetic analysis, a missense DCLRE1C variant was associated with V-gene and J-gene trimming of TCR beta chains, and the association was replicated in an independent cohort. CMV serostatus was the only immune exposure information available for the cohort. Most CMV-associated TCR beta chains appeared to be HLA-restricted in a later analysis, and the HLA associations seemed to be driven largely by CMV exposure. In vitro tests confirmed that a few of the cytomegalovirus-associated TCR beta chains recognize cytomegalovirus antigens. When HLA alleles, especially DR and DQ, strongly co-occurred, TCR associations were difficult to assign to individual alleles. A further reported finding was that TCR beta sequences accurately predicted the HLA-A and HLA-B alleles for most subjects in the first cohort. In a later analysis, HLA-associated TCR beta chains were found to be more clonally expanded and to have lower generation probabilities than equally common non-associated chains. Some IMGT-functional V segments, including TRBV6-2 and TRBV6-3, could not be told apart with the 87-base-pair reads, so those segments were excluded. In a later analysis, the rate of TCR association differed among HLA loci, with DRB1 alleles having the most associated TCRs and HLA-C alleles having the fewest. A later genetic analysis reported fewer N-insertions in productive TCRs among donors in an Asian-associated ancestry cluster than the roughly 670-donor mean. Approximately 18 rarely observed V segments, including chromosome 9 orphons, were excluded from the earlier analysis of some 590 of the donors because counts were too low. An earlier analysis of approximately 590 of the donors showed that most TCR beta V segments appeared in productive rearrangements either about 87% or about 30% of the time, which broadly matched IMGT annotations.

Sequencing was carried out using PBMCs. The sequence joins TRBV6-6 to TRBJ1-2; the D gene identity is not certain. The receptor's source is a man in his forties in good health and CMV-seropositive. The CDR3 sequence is CASSYSLDFNYGYTF. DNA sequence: TGTGCCAGCAGTTACTCGCTGGACTTCAACTATGGCTACACCTTC.